This paragraph covers one T cell receptor beta chain sequence. Its antigen is still unknown. Here immunoSEQ multiplex PCR was the method, and the copy in TCRdb shows in-frame clones only, minus some. The data contain about 2 million clones, around 96% of them seen just once; the ten biggest clones take up 0.9% to 1.5%. This record belongs to a study of shared clonotypes between healthy human individuals. Study background: Three plates each covered CD4 naive and memory; CD8 naive two, CD8 memory one.

This CDR3 is 13 amino acids long. V lost 0 bases to trimming and J lost 2 bases, with 6 bases between them. Germline V gives CDR1 SGHNT, CDR2 YYREEE (reference sequence). Naive CD8 populations comprised CD45RO-negative cells positively selected for CCR7, excluding terminally differentiated effector memory CD45RA+ cells. General study results and limits: Clonotype sharing across several donors was observed for roughly 5% of naive CD4 clonotypes. How much donors shared clonotypes was expected to be affected by sequencing depth.

This TCR came from a man younger than 30 in good health. The sample consisted of naive CD8+ T cells sorted from blood. The rearrangement joins TRBV5-4 to TRBJ2-7; D remains unclear. The chain's CDR3 is CASSLDNAYEQYF. As DNA, the CDR3 is TGTGCCAGCAGCTTGGATAATGCCTACGAGCAGTACTTC.